This T cell receptor (beta chain) was captured in a study of T cells in Graves' hyperthyroidism and ophthalmopathy. General study findings and limits: In the blood, most expanded thyroid clonotypes above 0.001 appeared as well. Ophthalmopathy, as predicted by the model, came a median about seven months after the prediction.

Exclusion followed for patients with uncontrolled infection, other autoimmune disease, pregnancy or lactation. Any symptoms of ophthalmopathy came after the first hyperthyroidism diagnosis, from which the blood sample dates. The V gene's germline CDR1 is KGHDR and CDR2 SFDVKD. This CDR3 comprises 11 residues. Trimming took 10 bases from V and 3 from J, leaving 9 bases between them. With respect to this clonotype: As yet, its antigen is unknown.

The CDR3 regions of TCR beta were amplified from RNA transcripts. HTBI primers drove first-round RT-PCR of the TCR CDR3. TCRdb called the multiplex PCR reads again in MiXCR, with one record for every CDR3 protein. The sample comprises about 270,000 distinct CDR3 sequences, under 30% of which are singletons, and 20% to 30% rests with the top ten. Sample: blood. The V call is TRBV24-1, the J call TRBJ2-7, with a weak D call TRBD1 (6 bases). The origin of this receptor is a man aged 40-49 years with Graves' hyperthyroidism that later progressed to Graves' ophthalmopathy. CDR3 region: CATKQGYEQYF. The DNA of the CDR3 is TGTGCCACGAAACAGGGCTACGAGCAGTACTTC.